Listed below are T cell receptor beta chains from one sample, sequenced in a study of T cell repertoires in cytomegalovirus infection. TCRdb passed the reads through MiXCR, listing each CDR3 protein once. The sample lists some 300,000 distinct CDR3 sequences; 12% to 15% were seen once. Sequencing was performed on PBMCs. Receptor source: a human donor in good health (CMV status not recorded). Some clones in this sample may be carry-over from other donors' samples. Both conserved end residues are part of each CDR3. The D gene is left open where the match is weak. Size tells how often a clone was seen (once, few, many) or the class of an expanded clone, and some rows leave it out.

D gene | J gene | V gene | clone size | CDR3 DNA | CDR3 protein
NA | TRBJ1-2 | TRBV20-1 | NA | TGCAGTGCTAGGGACAGATTATACTATGGCTACACCTTC | CSARDRLYYGYTF
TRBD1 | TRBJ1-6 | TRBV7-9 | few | TGTGCCAGCAGCGCAGAGACAGGGGCTTTTTCACCCCTCCACTTT | CASSAETGAFSPLHF
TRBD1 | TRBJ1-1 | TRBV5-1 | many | TGCGCCAGCAGATGGACCGGGACAGGGGAAAAGAACACTGAAGCTTTCTTT | CASRWTGTGEKNTEAFF
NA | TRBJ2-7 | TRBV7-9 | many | TGTGCCAGCAGTTGGCACAGGGAAGGAACCTACGAGCAGTACTTC | CASSWHREGTYEQYF
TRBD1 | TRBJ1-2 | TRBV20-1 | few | TGCAGTGCTAAGGACAGGGAGTTCTATGGCTACACCTTC | CSAKDREFYGYTF
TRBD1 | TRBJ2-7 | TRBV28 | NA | TGTGCCGCGGGACAGGGAATCTACGAGCAGTACTTC | CAAGQGIYEQYF
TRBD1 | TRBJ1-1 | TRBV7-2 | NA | TGTGCCAGCAGCTTACTTCCCGGGACAGGGGGCTACACTGAAGCTTTCTTT | CASSLLPGTGGYTEAFF
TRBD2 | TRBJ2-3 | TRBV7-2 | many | TGTGCCAGCAGCCCCCTGGGCGGGGGGCATGAGGATACGCAGTATTTT | CASSPLGGGHEDTQYF
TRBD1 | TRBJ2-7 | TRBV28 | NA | TGTGCCAGCAACCCACAGGGGCCTCTCTCCTACGAGCAGTACTTC | CASNPQGPLSYEQYF
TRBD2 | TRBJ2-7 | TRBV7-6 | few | TGTGCCAGCAGCTTATCCCCAGGGACTACGGAGCAGTACTTC | CASSLSPGTTEQYF
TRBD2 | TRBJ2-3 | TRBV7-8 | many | TGTGCCAGCAGCTTCATAGCGGGAGGGAGGGGGCCCACAGATACGCAGTATTTT | CASSFIAGGRGPTDTQYF
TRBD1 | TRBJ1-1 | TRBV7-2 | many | TGTGCCAGCAGCACCGGGACAGGGCGGACTGAAGCTTTCTTT | CASSTGTGRTEAFF
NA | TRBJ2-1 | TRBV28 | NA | TGTGCCAGCAGTATCCCCGGGGCTGCGGCCTACAATGAGCAGTTCTTC | CASSIPGAAAYNEQFF
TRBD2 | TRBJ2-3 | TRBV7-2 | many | TGTGCCAGCAGCACCAGACTAGCGGGGAACACAGATACGCAGTATTTT | CASSTRLAGNTDTQYF
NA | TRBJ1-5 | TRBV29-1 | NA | TGCAGCGTTAGGGGAGATCCTGGACAGCCCCAGCATTTT | CSVRGDPGQPQHF
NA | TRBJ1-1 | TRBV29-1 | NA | TGCAGCGTTCCCAAGGGGGGACCCCTGAACACTGAAGCTTTCTTT | CSVPKGGPLNTEAFF
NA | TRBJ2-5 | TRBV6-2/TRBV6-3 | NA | TGTGCCAGCAGTTACCCCTCGACTGGAGCAGAGACCCAGTACTTC | CASSYPSTGAETQYF
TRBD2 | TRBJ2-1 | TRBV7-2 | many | TGTGCCAGCAGCTTAAAGGGACTAGCGGGAGGGACTACACAGTACAATGAGCAGTTCTTC | CASSLKGLAGGTTQYNEQFF
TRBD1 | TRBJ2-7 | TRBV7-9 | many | TGTGCCAGCAGCTCTAGACAGGGGTCCACCTACGAGCAGTACTTC | CASSSRQGSTYEQYF
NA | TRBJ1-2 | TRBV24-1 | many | TGTGCCACCAGTAAGACAGTACTGCAGAATGGCTACACCTTC | CATSKTVLQNGYTF
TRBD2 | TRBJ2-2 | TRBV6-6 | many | TGTGCCGGGGAGGCGGGGGGGGGCACCGGGGAGCTGTTTTTT | CAGEAGGGTGELFF
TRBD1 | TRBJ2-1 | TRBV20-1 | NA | TGCAGTGCCGCAGGGGGAGTATCCTACAATGAGCAGTTCTTC | CSAAGGVSYNEQFF
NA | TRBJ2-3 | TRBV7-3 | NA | TGTGCCAGCAGCCCGGACTTGTACACAGATACGCAGTATTTT | CASSPDLYTDTQYF
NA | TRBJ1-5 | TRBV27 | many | TGTGCCAGCAGTTTGCGGCGTGAGCAGCCCCAGCATTTT | CASSLRREQPQHF
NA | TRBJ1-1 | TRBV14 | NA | TGTGCCAGCAGCCAACGGCGGGTCATGAACACTGAAGCTTTCTTT | CASSQRRVMNTEAFF
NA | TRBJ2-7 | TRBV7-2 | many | TGTGCCAGCAGCTTAGCGGAAGGGGTCTACGAGCAGTACTTC | CASSLAEGVYEQYF
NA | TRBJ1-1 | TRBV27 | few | TGTGCCAGCAGTTTTAGGGGAAACCCTGAAGCTTTCTTT | CASSFRGNPEAFF
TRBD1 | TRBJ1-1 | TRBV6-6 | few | TGTGCCAGCAGTTCGGGACAGGGCCCTGTCTTGTTTTTCTTT | CASSSGQGPVLFFF
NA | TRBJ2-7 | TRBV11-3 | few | TGTGCCAGCAGTTCTTCACAGGGTCGCGAGCAGTACTTC | CASSSSQGREQYF
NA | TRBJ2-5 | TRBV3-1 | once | TGTGCCAGCAGCCAAGTTGGAGGGGGGGCCCAGTACTTC | CASSQVGGGAQYF
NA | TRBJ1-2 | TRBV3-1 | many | TGTGCCAGCAGTCAGGGTTCCGGCTACACCTTC | CASSQGSGYTF
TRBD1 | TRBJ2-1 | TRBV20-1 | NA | TGCAGTGCTAGAGGGGACAGGGGGGTCAATGAGCAGTTCTTC | CSARGDRGVNEQFF
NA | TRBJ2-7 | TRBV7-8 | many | TGTGCCAGCAGAAGTAGCGTAGCCTACGAGCAGTACTTC | CASRSSVAYEQYF
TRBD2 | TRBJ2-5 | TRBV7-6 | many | TGTGCCAGCGGATTAGCGGGGGGGAAGTGGCAAGAGACCCAGTACTTC | CASGLAGGKWQETQYF
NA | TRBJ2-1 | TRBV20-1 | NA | TGCAGTGCTGGTAGCTCGCAGCCCGGAGCCCACTACAATGAGCAGTTCTTC | CSAGSSQPGAHYNEQFF
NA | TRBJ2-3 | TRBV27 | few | TGTGCCAGCAGTTCCCGGGACTCAGATACGCAGTATTTT | CASSSRDSDTQYF
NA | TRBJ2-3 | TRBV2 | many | TGTGCCAGCAGGATGGGACTCCCGGCCGGAGATACGCAGTATTTT | CASRMGLPAGDTQYF
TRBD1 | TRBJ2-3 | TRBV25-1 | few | TGTGCCAGCAGTGAATTAGGACAGGGGGGAGATACGCAGTATTTT | CASSELGQGGDTQYF
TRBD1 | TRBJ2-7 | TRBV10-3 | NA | TGTGCCATCAGTGGGACAGGGAATGTGGGCGAGCAGTACTTC | CAISGTGNVGEQYF
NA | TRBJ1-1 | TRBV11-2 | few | TGTGCCAGCAGCTTAAATCTCGGAGCTGAAGCTTTCTTT | CASSLNLGAEAFF
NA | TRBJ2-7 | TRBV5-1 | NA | TGCGCCAGCAGCTTGGCCGGTAAATCCTACGAGCAGTACTTC | CASSLAGKSYEQYF
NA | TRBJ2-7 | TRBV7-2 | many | TGTGCCAGCAGCTCCAAGTACGAGCAGTACTTC | CASSSKYEQYF
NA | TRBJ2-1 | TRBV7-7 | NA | TGTGCCAGCAGCCCATCGGGGAATGAGCAGTTCTTC | CASSPSGNEQFF
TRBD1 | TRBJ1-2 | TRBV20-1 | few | TGCAGTGCTAGGCCCCTAGGACAGGGCAGTGACTATGGCTACACCTTC | CSARPLGQGSDYGYTF
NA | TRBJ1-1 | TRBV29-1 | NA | TGCAGCGTTGTAACAGGATTGACTGAAGCTTTCTTT | CSVVTGLTEAFF
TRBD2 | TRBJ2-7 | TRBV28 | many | TGTGCCACGCACCCGGGACTAGGAGCCTACGAGCAGTACTTC | CATHPGLGAYEQYF
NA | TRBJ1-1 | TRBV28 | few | TGTGCCAGCAGCTGGGCACCGAGGGCCACTGAAGCTTTCTTT | CASSWAPRATEAFF